This T cell receptor (beta chain) comes out of a study of CD8+CD57+ T cells in acquired aplastic anemia. Study background: Mean DNA quantity obtained from sorted CD4+ and CD8+ cells was 3 to 3.5 ug. Whole-study findings and limits: CD8+ Simpson's diversity in patients was not significantly different from that in controls. Twenty-nine CD8+ CDR3 sequences were shared between patients and controls.

Germline V gene sequence: CDR1 ENHRY, CDR2 SYGVKD. This CDR3 spans 12 amino acids. The V end lost 3 bases, the J end lost 9 bases, and 9 bases lay between the germline ends. Genomic DNA provided the template from which TCR beta VDJ and CDR3 profiles were obtained. TCRdb re-called the reads through MiXCR, storing one row per CDR3 protein. The table lists around 42,000 distinct CDR3 sequences, 60% to 80% of them singletons. For this clonotype: Its matching antigen is unknown.

Selection for sequencing was limited to patients who had shown CD8+CD57+ cell expansion by flow cytometry. Sequenced material: sorted CD4+, CD8+, or CD8+CD57+ T cells (not recorded which) from PBMCs. This receptor was identified in a human donor with aplastic anemia. J is TRBJ2-1 and V is TRBV10-3; D remains unclear. The DNA for the CDR3 is TGTGCCATCAGTGAACAGCTAACTGAGCAGTTCTTC. Encoded protein: CAISEQLTEQFF.